The 14 T cell receptor beta chains given below trace back to one sample, sequenced in a study of blood T cell repertoires in COVID-19. Generated by immunoSEQ multiplex PCR, the TCRdb table keeps only in-frame clones and is missing some. The sample lists roughly 290,000 clones; 80% to 90% were seen once. The sequencing input was PBMCs or T cells enriched from blood (not recorded which). These receptors originate from a man aged 25 to 45 who had recovered from COVID-19.

About this clone: An end of the junction differs from the germline gene, which may be a read error. The V gene is TRBV7-7, the J gene TRBJ1-4; weak D call: TRBD1 (6 bases). The CDR3 contains 15 residues. Looked up from germline, CDR1 is SSHAT and CDR2 is FNYEAQ (reference sequence). The CDR3 region is CASSPRQATNEKLFF. The CDR3 region has the DNA TGTGCTAGCAGCCCTCGACAGGCAACTAATGAAAAACTGTTTTTT. Full variable domain (remainder filled in from reference TRBV7-7 and TRBJ1-4): GAGVSQSPRYKVTKRGQDVTLRCDPISSHATLYWYQQALGQGPEFLTYFNYEAQPDKSGLPSDRFSAERPEGSISTLTIQRTEQRDSAMYRCASSPRQATNEKLFFGSGTQLSVL.

This clone was observed a handful of times. The rearrangement uses TRBV19 and TRBJ1-3; D is undetermined. Trimming left V 9 bases short and J 0 bases short, with 9 bases between. This CDR3 region has 13 residues. Germline V gene lookup returns CDR1 LNHDA and CDR2 SQIVND (reference sequence). The CDR3 bases are TGTGCCAGCGAGGGAAACTCTGGAAACACCATATATTTT. This gives the protein CASEGNSGNTIYF.

V gene TRBV7-9 combines with J gene TRBJ2-7; the match to TRBD1 covers 8 bases. Per the germline V gene, CDR1 is SEHNR and CDR2 is FQNEAQ (reference sequence). This CDR3 is built from 15 residues. V trimming: 5 bases; J trimming: 2 bases; junction bases outside the gene matches: 8. CDR3 DNA: TGTGCCAGCAGCCCCCGACAGGGGATAGCCTACGAGCAGTACTTC. Residues: CASSPRQGIAYEQYF.

This chain's CDR3 is CASSPAHSYGYTF. The CDR3 DNA reads as TGCGCCAGCAGCCCCGCTCACAGCTATGGCTACACCTTC. This chain joins TRBV4-1 and TRBJ1-2; D call uncertain. The V end lost 4 bases, the J end lost 4 bases, and 10 bases lay between the germline ends. The germline gives CDR1 MGHRA, CDR2 YSYEKL. This CDR3 has 13 residues.

The chain carries TRBV5-4 and TRBJ1-1; the match to TRBD1 covers 8 bases. Germline CDR1 is SGHNT and CDR2 is YYREEE (reference sequence). The CDR3 length is 14 residues. V shed 4 bases, J shed 4 bases, and the junction held 6 bases outside the gene matches. CDR3 DNA: TGTGCCAGCAGCGCCGGACAGGGTGGCACTGAAGCTTTCTTT. It encodes CASSAGQGGTEAFF.

The genes are TRBV20-1 and TRBJ2-1; 14 bases fit TRBD2. V gave up 3 bases and J gave up 9 bases; unmatched junction bases: 10. CDR3 length equals 16 residues. Per the germline V gene, CDR1 is DFQATT and CDR2 is SNEGSKA (reference sequence). The CDR3 is CSASLTSGGVGVEQFF. CDR3 sequence (DNA): TGCAGTGCTAGTTTGACTAGCGGGGGGGTTGGAGTTGAGCAGTTCTTC.

This clone was recorded a few times. This chain uses TRBV3-1 (or the pseudogene TRBV3-2) with TRBJ2-1, with TRBD1 identical over 7 bases. CDR3 length equals 14 residues. V lost 4 bases, J lost 8 bases, and 8 bases stayed unmatched. Germline loops: CDR1 LGHDT, CDR2 YNNKEL (reference sequence). The CDR3 loop reads CASSLDRFRDEQFF. The CDR3 DNA follows: TGTGCCAGCAGCCTGGACAGGTTCAGGGATGAGCAGTTCTTC.

The chain recombines TRBV5-1 with TRBJ2-1; 10 nucleotides line up with TRBD2. CDR1 and CDR2 from the germline V gene are SGHRS and YFSETQ. The CDR3 sequence is 18 residues long. The J segment lost 0 bases and the V segment lost 0 bases, leaving 6 bases of the junction unmatched. CDR3 loop: CASSLVAGGPSSYNEQFF. The CDR3, as DNA: TGCGCCAGCAGCTTGGTAGCGGGGGGACCAAGCTCCTACAATGAGCAGTTCTTC.

This clone has just a few counts. V and J are TRBV2 and TRBJ2-5; perhaps TRBD2 as D (6 bases). The V gene's germline CDR1 is SNHLY and CDR2 FYNNEI. This CDR3 region has 14 residues. Deletions cut 10 bases from V and 1 base from J, with 16 bases between. CDR3 sequence (DNA): TGTGCCACCCGTGGCGGGGAACTCCAAGAGACCCAGTACTTC. It translates to CATRGGELQETQYF. Full variable domain (remainder filled in from reference TRBV2 and TRBJ2-5): EPEVTQTPSHQVTQMGQEVILRCVPISNHLYFYWYRQILGQKVEFLVSFYNNEISEKSEIFDDQFSVERPDGSNFTLKIRSTKLEDSAMYFCATRGGELQETQYFGPGTRLLVL.

The DNA for the CDR3 is TGTGCCAGCAGTTACCTTCGGACAGGGAGGGTGAACTACGAGCAGTACTTC. Protein: CASSYLRTGRVNYEQYF. V usage is TRBV6-2 or TRBV6-3 and J usage is TRBJ2-7; perhaps TRBD1 as D (8 bases). Germline V gene data show CDR1 as MNHEY and CDR2 as SVGEGT. The CDR3 sequence is 17 residues long. V was cut by 2 bases and J by 3 bases, with 20 bases left in between.

The gene calls are TRBV9 and TRBJ2-3; TRBD2 might be the D (6 bases). Trimming removed 4 bases at V and 6 bases at J, with 15 bases between. Germline CDR1 is SGDLS and CDR2 is YYNGEE. The CDR3 sequence is 14 residues long. CDR3 nucleotides: TGTGCCAGCAGCCCGCGGGGCCTCCGGGATACGCAGTATTTT. Amino acid sequence: CASSPRGLRDTQYF.

V gene TRBV5-4 combines with J gene TRBJ1-2; D gene unclear. Trimming removed 1 base at V and 4 bases at J, with 14 bases between. Germline V gives CDR1 SGHNT, CDR2 YYREEE (reference sequence). The CDR3 has 15 residues. Here the CDR3 reads CASSLRSQALYGYTF. Here the CDR3 DNA reads TGTGCCAGCAGCTTGAGATCTCAGGCCCTCTATGGCTACACCTTC.

This chain joins TRBV6-5 and TRBJ1-4, with 8 bases identical to TRBD1. The CDR3 extends over 13 amino acids. Germline lookup yields CDR1 MNHEY and CDR2 SVGAGI. Trimming cost V 7 bases and J 7 bases; bases outside gene matches: 5. CDR3 sequence reads: CASTTGATEKLFF. The CDR3 coding sequence is TGTGCCAGCACGACAGGGGCTACTGAAAAACTGTTTTTT.

The chain links TRBV3-1 (or the pseudogene TRBV3-2) to TRBJ1-3; perhaps TRBD1 as D (5 bases). Germline V lookup: CDR1 LGHDT, CDR2 YNNKEL (reference sequence). With 2 bases removed from V and 7 bases from J, the gap between germline ends came to 15 bases. The CDR3 is 15 residues long. The CDR3 is CASSQRVGARNTIYF. The CDR3, as DNA: TGTGCCAGCAGCCAACGCGTAGGGGCACGGAACACCATATATTTT.